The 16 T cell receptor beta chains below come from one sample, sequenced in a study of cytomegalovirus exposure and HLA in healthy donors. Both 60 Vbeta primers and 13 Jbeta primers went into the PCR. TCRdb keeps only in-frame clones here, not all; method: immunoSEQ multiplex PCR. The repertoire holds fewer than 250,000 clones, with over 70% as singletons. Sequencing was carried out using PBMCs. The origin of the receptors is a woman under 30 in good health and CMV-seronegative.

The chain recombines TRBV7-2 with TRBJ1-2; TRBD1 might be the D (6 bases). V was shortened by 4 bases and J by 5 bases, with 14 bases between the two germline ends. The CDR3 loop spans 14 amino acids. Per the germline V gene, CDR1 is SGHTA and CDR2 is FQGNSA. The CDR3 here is CASSSSTGDYGYTF. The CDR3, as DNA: TGTGCCAGCAGCTCGTCGACAGGCGATTATGGCTACACCTTC.

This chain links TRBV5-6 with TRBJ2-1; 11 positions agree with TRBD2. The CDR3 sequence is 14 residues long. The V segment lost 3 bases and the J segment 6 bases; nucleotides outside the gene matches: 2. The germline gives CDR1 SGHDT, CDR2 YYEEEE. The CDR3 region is CASSWGTSGNEQFF. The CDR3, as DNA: TGTGCCAGCAGCTGGGGGACTAGCGGCAATGAGCAGTTCTTC.

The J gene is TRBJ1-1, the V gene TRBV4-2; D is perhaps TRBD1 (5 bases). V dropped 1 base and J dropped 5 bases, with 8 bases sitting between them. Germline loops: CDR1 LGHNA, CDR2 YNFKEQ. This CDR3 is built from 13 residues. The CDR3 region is CASSQAGLTEAFF. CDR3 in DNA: TGTGCCAGCAGCCAAGCAGGGCTGACTGAAGCTTTCTTT.

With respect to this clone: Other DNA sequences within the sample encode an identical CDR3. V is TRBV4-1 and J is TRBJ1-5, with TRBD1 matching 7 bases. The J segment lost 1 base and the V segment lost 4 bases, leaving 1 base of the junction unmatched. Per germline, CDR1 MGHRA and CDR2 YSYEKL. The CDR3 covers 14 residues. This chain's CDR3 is CASSPGGSNQPQHF. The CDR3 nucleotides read TGCGCCAGCAGCCCAGGGGGGAGCAATCAGCCCCAGCATTTT.

This CDR3 reads CASRELNTEAFF. As DNA, the CDR3 is TGCGCCAGCCGTGAGTTGAACACTGAAGCTTTCTTT. This sequence joins TRBV5-1 and TRBJ1-1; D gene uncertain. The CDR3 contains 12 residues. The V end was cut by 7 bases, the J end by 0 bases, with 7 bases between. In germline, CDR1 is SGHRS, CDR2 YFSETQ. Filled out from reference TRBV5-1 and TRBJ1-1, the complete variable domain reads KAGVTQTPRYLIKTRGQQVTLSCSPISGHRSVSWYQQTPGQGLQFLFEYFSETQRNKGNFPGRFSGRQFSNSRSEMNVSTLELGDSALYLCASRELNTEAFFGQGTRLTVV.

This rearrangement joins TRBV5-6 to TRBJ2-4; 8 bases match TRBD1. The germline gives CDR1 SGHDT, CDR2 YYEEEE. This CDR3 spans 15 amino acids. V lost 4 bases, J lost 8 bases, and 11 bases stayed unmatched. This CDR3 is CASSQEGQGGYIQYF. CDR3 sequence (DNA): TGTGCCAGCAGCCAAGAAGGACAGGGCGGATACATTCAGTACTTC.

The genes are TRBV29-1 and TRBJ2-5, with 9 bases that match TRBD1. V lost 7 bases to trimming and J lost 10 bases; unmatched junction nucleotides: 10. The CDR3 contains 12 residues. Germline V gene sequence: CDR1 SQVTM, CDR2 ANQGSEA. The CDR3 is CSAPGQGLGQYF. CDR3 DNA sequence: TGCAGCGCCCCGGGACAGGGTTTAGGCCAGTACTTC.

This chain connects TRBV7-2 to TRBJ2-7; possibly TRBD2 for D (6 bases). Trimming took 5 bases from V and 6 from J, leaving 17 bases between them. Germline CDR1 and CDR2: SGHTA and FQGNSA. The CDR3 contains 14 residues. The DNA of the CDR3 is TGTGCCAGCAGCCTTGGGGGGAAGGTCGGCGAGCAGTACTTC. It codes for CASSLGGKVGEQYF.

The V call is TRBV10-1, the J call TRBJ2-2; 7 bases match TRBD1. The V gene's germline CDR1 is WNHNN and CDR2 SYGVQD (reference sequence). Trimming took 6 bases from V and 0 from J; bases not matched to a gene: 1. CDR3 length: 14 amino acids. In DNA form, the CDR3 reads TGCGCCAGCAGGGGACAGCCGAACACCGGGGAGCTGTTTTTT. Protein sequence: CASRGQPNTGELFF.

In DNA form, the CDR3 reads TGTGCCAGCAGCCCACGGACAGGGGCAACTAATGAAAAACTGTTTTTT. It encodes CASSPRTGATNEKLFF. The genes are TRBV11-2 and TRBJ1-4; 9 nucleotides agree with TRBD1. The CDR3 contains 16 residues. Germline CDR1 is SGHAT and CDR2 is FQNNGV. V lost 5 bases to trimming and J lost 0 bases; unmatched junction nucleotides: 4.

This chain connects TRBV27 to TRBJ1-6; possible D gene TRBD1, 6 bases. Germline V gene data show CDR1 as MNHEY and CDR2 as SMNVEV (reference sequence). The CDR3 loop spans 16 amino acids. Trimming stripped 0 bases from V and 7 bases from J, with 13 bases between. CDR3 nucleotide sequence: TGTGCCAGCAGTTTATCGGTGGACAGCCGAAATTCACCCCTCCACTTT. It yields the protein CASSLSVDSRNSPLHF.

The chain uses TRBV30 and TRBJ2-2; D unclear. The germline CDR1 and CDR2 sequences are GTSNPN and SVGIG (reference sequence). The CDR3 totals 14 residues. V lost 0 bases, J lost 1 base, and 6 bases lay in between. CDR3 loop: CAWSVRVNTGELFF. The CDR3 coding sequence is TGTGCCTGGAGTGTACGGGTGAACACCGGGGAGCTGTTTTTT.

The CDR3 DNA reads as TGTGCCAGCAGCTTGCTTTGGTCAGGTATCGCTTCACCCCTCCACTTT. Amino acid sequence: CASSLLWSGIASPLHF. This chain connects TRBV5-8 to TRBJ1-6, with D uncertain. The CDR3 spans 16 residues. Germline CDR1 reads SGHTS; CDR2 reads YDEGEE. V dropped 1 base and J dropped 9 bases, with 17 bases sitting between them.

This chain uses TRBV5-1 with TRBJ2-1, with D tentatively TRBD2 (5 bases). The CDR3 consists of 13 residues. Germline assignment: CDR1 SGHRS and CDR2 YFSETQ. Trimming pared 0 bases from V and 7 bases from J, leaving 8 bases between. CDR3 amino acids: CASSLGPGNEQFF. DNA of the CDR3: TGCGCCAGCAGCTTGGGGCCGGGAAATGAGCAGTTCTTC.

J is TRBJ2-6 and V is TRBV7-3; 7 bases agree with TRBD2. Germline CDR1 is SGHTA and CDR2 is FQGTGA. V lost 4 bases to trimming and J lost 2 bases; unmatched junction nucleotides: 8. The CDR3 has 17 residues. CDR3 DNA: TGTGCCAGCAGCTCCAATTCCGGGGGGACTGGGGCCAACGTCCTGACTTTC. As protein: CASSSNSGGTGANVLTF.

The CDR3 bases are TGTGCCAGCAGCAGGTTGGGACAGGGGGCCTACGAGCAGTACTTC. It is translated as CASSRLGQGAYEQYF. The chain combines TRBV28 with TRBJ2-7; 11 positions match TRBD1. Germline loops: CDR1 MDHEN, CDR2 SYDVKM. The V segment lost 6 bases and the J segment 2 bases; nucleotides outside the gene matches: 6. The CDR3 loop spans 15 amino acids.